A selection of T cell receptor beta chains follows, all from one sample in a study of shared clonotypes between healthy human individuals. The assay was immunoSEQ multiplex PCR, and TCRdb's table has in-frame clones only and misses some. The profile shows 2 million to 2.5 million clones, approximately 94% of them singletons. Sequencing input: naive CD8+ T cells from PBMCs. The receptor set was obtained from a man younger than 30 in good health. Some clones in this sample may be carry-over from other donors' samples. CDR3s include the opening cysteine and the closing phenylalanine or tryptophan. The order of the fields is J gene, D gene, V gene, CDR3 protein, CDR3 DNA. A D gene is named only where the DNA matches it firmly.

J: TRBJ1-5; D: NA; V: TRBV19; CDR3: CASGKSRAKNQPQHF; DNA: TGTGCCAGTGGAAAATCGAGGGCTAAGAATCAGCCCCAGCATTTT
J: TRBJ1-1; D: NA; V: TRBV9; CDR3: CASSPNQLNTEAFF; DNA: TGTGCCAGCAGCCCCAACCAGTTGAACACTGAAGCTTTCTTT
J: TRBJ1-1; D: NA; V: TRBV28; CDR3: CASSFLGRSTEAFF; DNA: TGTGCCAGCAGTTTCCTGGGTCGCTCCACTGAAGCTTTCTTT
J: TRBJ2-7; D: NA; V: TRBV5-6; CDR3: CASSLGDEQYF; DNA: TGTGCCAGCAGCTTGGGGGACGAGCAGTACTTC
J: TRBJ1-1; D: NA; V: TRBV30; CDR3: CAWGEVGLNTEAFF; DNA: TGTGCCTGGGGGGAGGTAGGGCTGAACACTGAAGCTTTCTTT
J: TRBJ2-4; D: NA; V: TRBV9; CDR3: CASSPSGVTAKNIQYF; DNA: TGTGCCAGCAGCCCATCAGGGGTAACGGCCAAAAACATTCAGTACTTC
J: TRBJ2-7; D: TRBD1; V: TRBV5-1; CDR3: CASGTWTGGLSYEQYF; DNA: TGCGCCAGCGGAACCTGGACAGGGGGCCTAAGTTACGAGCAGTACTTC
J: TRBJ2-7; D: NA; V: TRBV6-1; CDR3: CASRGDDSLSYEQYF; DNA: TGTGCCAGCAGAGGAGATGACAGCCTTTCCTACGAGCAGTACTTC
J: TRBJ2-7; D: NA; V: TRBV29-1; CDR3: CSVTSTGTSTYEQYF; DNA: TGCAGCGTGACGAGCACCGGGACATCGACCTACGAGCAGTACTTC
J: TRBJ1-1; D: NA; V: TRBV2; CDR3: CASGRYTESYTEAFF; DNA: TGTGCCAGCGGACGATATACAGAGTCTTACACTGAAGCTTTCTTT
J: TRBJ2-2; D: TRBD1; V: TRBV4-1; CDR3: CASSHSGQGVPGELFF; DNA: TGCGCCAGCAGCCATTCCGGACAGGGTGTTCCCGGGGAGCTGTTTTTT